This T cell receptor beta chain came from a study of blood T cell repertoires in COVID-19. On the study more broadly: There were acute and convalescent COVID-19 samples, and they came from the United States, Italy and Spain.

The CDR3 length is 13 residues. V was clipped by 7 bases and J by 3 bases; unmatched bases: 9. Germline CDR1 reads SQVTM; CDR2 reads ANQGSEA. Produced via immunoSEQ multiplex PCR; TCRdb's table is partial and in-frame only. The table has over 250,000 clones, approximately 86% seen once. Researchers sorted participants into cohorts using their self-reported clinical history. Each recovered donor of Cohort 3 presented with two negative PCRs, clearance, or symptom resolution. This clonotype was sampled from a woman aged 18-30 years who had recovered from COVID-19. The sequenced sample consisted of PBMCs or T cells enriched from blood (not recorded which). V gene TRBV29-1 combines with J gene TRBJ2-7; 7 bases are a match to TRBD2. This chain's CDR3 is CSGPIRGDYEQYF. The CDR3 nucleotides are TGCAGCGGCCCAATCCGGGGGGACTACGAGCAGTACTTC.